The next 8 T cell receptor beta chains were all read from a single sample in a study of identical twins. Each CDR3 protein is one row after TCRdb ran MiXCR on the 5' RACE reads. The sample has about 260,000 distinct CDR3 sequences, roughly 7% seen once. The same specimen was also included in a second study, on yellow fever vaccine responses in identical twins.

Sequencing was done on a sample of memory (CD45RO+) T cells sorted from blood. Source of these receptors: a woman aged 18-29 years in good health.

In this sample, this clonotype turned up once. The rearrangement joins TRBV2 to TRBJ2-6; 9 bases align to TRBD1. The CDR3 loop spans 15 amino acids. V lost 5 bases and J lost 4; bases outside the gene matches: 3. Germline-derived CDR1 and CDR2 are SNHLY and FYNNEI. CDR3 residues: CASSYRGPGANVLTF. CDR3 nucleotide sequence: TGTGCCAGCAGTTACAGGGGGCCCGGGGCCAACGTCCTGACTTTC. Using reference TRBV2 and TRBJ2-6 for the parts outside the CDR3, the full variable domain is EPEVTQTPSHQVTQMGQEVILRCVPISNHLYFYWYRQILGQKVEFLVSFYNNEISEKSEIFDDQFSVERPDGSNFTLKIRSTKLEDSAMYFCASSYRGPGANVLTFGAGSRLTVL.

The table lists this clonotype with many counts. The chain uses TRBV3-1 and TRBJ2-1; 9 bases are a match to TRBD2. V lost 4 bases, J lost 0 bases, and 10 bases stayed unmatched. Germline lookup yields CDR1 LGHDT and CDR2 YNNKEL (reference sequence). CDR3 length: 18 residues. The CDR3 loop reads CASSRTGTSNPSYNEQFF. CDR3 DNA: TGTGCCAGCAGCCGTACCGGGACTAGCAACCCCTCCTACAATGAGCAGTTCTTC.

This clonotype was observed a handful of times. As DNA, the CDR3 is TGTGCCAGCAAGTCCCAGCATTGGTGGCAGTTCTTC. Its translation: CASKSQHWWQFF. The J gene is TRBJ2-1, the V gene TRBV28; D is unclear. Trimming took 7 bases from V and 12 from J, leaving 16 bases between them. Germline loops: CDR1 MDHEN, CDR2 SYDVKM. The CDR3 spans 12 residues.

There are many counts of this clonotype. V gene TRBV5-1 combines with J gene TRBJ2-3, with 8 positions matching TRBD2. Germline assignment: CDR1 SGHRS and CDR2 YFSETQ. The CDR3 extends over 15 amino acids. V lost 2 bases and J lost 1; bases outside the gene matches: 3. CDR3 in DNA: TGCGCCAGCAGCTTACGGGGGGGCCGCACAGATACGCAGTATTTT. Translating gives CASSLRGGRTDTQYF.

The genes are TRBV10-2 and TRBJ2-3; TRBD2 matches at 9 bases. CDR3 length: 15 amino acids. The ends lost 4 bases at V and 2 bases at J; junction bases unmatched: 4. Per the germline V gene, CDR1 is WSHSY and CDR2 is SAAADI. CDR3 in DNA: TGCGCCAGCAGTGGTGGCGGGGGGGTCACAGATACGCAGTATTTT. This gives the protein CASSGGGGVTDTQYF.

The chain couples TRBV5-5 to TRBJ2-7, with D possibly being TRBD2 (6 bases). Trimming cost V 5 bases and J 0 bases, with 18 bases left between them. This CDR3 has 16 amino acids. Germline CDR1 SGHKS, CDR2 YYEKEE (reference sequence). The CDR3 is CASRPRDRTTSYEQYF. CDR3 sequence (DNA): TGTGCCAGCAGGCCTAGGGACCGGACTACCTCCTACGAGCAGTACTTC. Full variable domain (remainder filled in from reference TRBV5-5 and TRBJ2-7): DAGVTQSPTHLIKTRGQQVTLRCSPISGHKSVSWYQQVLGQGPQFIFQYYEKEERGRGNFPDRFSARQFPNYSSELNVNALLLGDSALYLCASRPRDRTTSYEQYFGPGTRLTVT.

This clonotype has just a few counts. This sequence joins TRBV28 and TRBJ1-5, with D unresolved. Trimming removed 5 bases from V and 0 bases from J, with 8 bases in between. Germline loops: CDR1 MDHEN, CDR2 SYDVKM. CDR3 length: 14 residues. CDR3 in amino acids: CASSPPLSNQPQHF. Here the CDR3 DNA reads TGTGCCAGCAGTCCCCCACTTAGCAATCAGCCCCAGCATTTT.

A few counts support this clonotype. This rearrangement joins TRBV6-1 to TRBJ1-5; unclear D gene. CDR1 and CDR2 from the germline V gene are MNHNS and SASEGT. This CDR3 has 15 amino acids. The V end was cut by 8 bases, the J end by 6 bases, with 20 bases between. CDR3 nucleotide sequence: TGTGCCAGCCGGGCAGCAGGAGGGTGGGGTCAGCCCCAGCATTTT. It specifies CASRAAGGWGQPQHF.